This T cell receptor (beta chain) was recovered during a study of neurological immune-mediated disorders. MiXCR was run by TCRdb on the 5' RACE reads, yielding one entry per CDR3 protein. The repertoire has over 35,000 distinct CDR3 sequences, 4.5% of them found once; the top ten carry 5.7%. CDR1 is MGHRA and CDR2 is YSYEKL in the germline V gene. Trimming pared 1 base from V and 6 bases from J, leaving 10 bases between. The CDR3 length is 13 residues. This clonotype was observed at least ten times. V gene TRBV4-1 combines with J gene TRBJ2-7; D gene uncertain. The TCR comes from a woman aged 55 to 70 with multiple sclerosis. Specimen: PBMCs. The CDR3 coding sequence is TGCGCCAGCAGCCAAGCCACAGTCCGCGAGCAGTACTTC. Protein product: CASSQATVREQYF.